The 25 T cell receptor beta chains given below trace back to one sample, sequenced in a study of T-cell reconstitution after alpha-beta-depleted transplantation in children. TCRbeta library construction was performed incorporating unique molecular identifiers. TCRdb used MiXCR to reprocess the PCR reads, holding one entry per CDR3 protein. The table lists 250,000 to 400,000 distinct CDR3 sequences, about a quarter of them singletons. Sequenced here: PBMCs, mostly from graft donor cells, sampled 180 days after TCRalphabeta/CD19-depleted stem cell transplant. These receptors were collected from a male patient between 10 and 17 years old who had a stem cell transplant for acute lymphoblastic leukemia, so the T cells may come from the graft donor.

This clonotype was observed a handful of times. The chain links TRBV7-2 to TRBJ2-2; the D gene is possibly TRBD1 (6 bases). Trimming pared 3 bases from V and 6 bases from J, leaving 8 bases between. This CDR3 is built from 13 residues. CDR1 and CDR2 from the germline V gene are SGHTA and FQGNSA. The CDR3: CASSFYRAGELFF. The CDR3 nucleotides are TGTGCCAGCAGCTTCTACAGGGCCGGGGAGCTGTTTTTT.

This clonotype was seen once. This rearrangement joins TRBV11-1 to TRBJ1-5; D uncertain. The CDR3 consists of 17 residues. Germline loops: CDR1 SGHAT, CDR2 FQDESV (reference sequence). Trimming took off 0 bases at V and 4 bases at J, with 16 bases between the two ends. The CDR3 region is CASSLARGNGLNQPQHF. The CDR3 nucleotides are TGTGCCAGCAGCTTAGCGAGAGGAAACGGGTTAAATCAGCCCCAGCATTTT. Full variable domain (outside the CDR3, taken from reference TRBV11-1 and TRBJ1-5): EAEVAQSPRYKITEKSQAVAFWCDPISGHATLYWYRQILGQGPELLVQFQDESVVDDSQLPKDRFSAERLKGVDSTLKIQPAELGDSAMYLCASSLARGNGLNQPQHFGDGTRLSIL.

This sequence joins TRBV27 and TRBJ1-1; 8 nucleotides align to TRBD1. The CDR3 is 13 residues long. The V segment lost 3 bases and the J segment 5 bases; nucleotides outside the gene matches: 2. In germline, CDR1 is MNHEY, CDR2 SMNVEV (reference sequence). CDR3 sequence reads: CASSLRTGTEAFF. In nucleotides, the CDR3 is TGTGCCAGCAGTTTGCGGACAGGGACTGAAGCTTTCTTT.

This clonotype occurred a few times. This chain uses TRBV7-8 with TRBJ1-5; 8 positions agree with TRBD1. J gave up 0 bases and V 2 bases, and 12 bases lay outside the gene matches. CDR1 SGHVS and CDR2 FQNEAQ come from the germline V gene. This CDR3 contains 19 residues. The CDR3 protein is CASSLKHWDRRYSNQPQHF. For the CDR3, the DNA is TGTGCCAGCAGCTTAAAGCATTGGGACAGGAGATATAGCAATCAGCCCCAGCATTTT.

This sequence joins TRBV11-3 and TRBJ2-3; D is possibly TRBD2 (6 bases). The CDR3 is made up of 11 amino acids. Trimming removed 11 bases from V and 6 bases from J, with 12 bases in between. From germline, CDR1 is SGHNT and CDR2 YENEEA. CDR3 region: CAGGDFDTQYF. CDR3 DNA: TGTGCCGGCGGGGATTTCGATACGCAGTATTTT.

The chain is built from TRBV4-1 and TRBJ2-5; either TRBD1 or TRBD2 may supply D (5 bases each). Trimming left V 0 bases short and J 7 bases short, with 21 bases between. The CDR3 length is 17 residues. Germline V gives CDR1 MGHRA, CDR2 YSYEKL. The CDR3 spells CASSQEIPGTPRGTQYF. The CDR3 coding sequence is TGCGCCAGCAGCCAAGAAATCCCCGGGACCCCGAGGGGGACCCAGTACTTC.

The chain combines TRBV20-1 with TRBJ2-3; D may be TRBD2 (6 bases). V lost 5 bases to trimming and J lost 6 bases, with 27 bases between them. There are 17 residues in the CDR3. Germline CDR1 reads DFQATT; CDR2 reads SNEGSKA (reference sequence). In DNA form, the CDR3 reads TGCAGTGCTTCTCACCTAGGTCTACAAGCGGGCCCTGATACGCAGTATTTT. Protein sequence: CSASHLGLQAGPDTQYF.

The rearrangement uses TRBV20-1 and TRBJ2-1; TRBD2 matches 12 bases. The CDR3 has 14 amino acids. J gave up 8 bases and V 2 bases, and 4 bases lay outside the gene matches. Germline assignment: CDR1 DFQATT and CDR2 SNEGSKA (reference sequence). For the CDR3, the DNA is TGCAGTGCTAGACTGACTAGCGGGAGTGATGAGCAGTTCTTC. This gives the protein CSARLTSGSDEQFF.

The chain has TRBV24-1 and TRBJ2-4; 11 bases agree with TRBD1. Germline lookup yields CDR1 KGHDR and CDR2 SFDVKD. With V trimmed by 3 bases and J by 0 bases, 12 bases remained unmatched. This CDR3 is built from 20 residues. The CDR3 DNA is TGTGCCACCAGTGATCTCGGACAGGGGGCGCTTCGTGTAGCCAAAAACATTCAGTACTTC. It translates to CATSDLGQGALRVAKNIQYF.

This clonotype was seen more than once but under ten times. The V gene is TRBV21-1, the J gene TRBJ2-1; the DNA was not used to check the table's D call, TRBD2. TRBV21-1 is recorded as a pseudogene. CDR3 length equals 15 residues. For the CDR3, the DNA is TGTGCCAGCACCCTAGCGGGAGAATCCTACAATGAGCAGTTCTTC. Its protein product is CASTLAGESYNEQFF.

This chain joins TRBV13 and TRBJ1-1; D ambiguous. Trimming cost V 5 bases and J 5 bases, with 15 bases left between them. Per the germline V gene, CDR1 is PRHDT and CDR2 is FYEKMQ (reference sequence). The CDR3 sequence is 14 residues long. The CDR3 region is CASSIIIGRTEAFF. CDR3 coding DNA: TGTGCCAGCAGCATAATTATTGGGAGGACTGAAGCTTTCTTT.

This chain connects TRBV27 to TRBJ1-2; perhaps TRBD1 as D (5 bases). Germline V gene sequence: CDR1 MNHEY, CDR2 SMNVEV (reference sequence). V was clipped by 10 bases and J by 1 base, with 13 bases between them. This CDR3 is 13 amino acids long. The CDR3 spells CATRFQGNYGYTF. The DNA for the CDR3 is TGTGCCACCAGATTCCAGGGTAACTATGGCTACACCTTC.

In its sample, this clonotype was seen a few times. The gene calls are TRBV18 and TRBJ2-1; TRBD1 might be the D (6 bases). The CDR3 spans 14 residues. Trimming left V 4 bases short and J 6 bases short, with 13 bases between. Germline CDR1 is KGHSH and CDR2 is LQKENI. This CDR3 is CASSLYRDVNEQFF. The CDR3 DNA follows: TGTGCCAGCTCACTATACAGGGACGTCAATGAGCAGTTCTTC.

There are a few counts of this clonotype. V gene TRBV5-1 combines with J gene TRBJ1-6, with D unclear. The CDR3 consists of 13 residues. V shed 4 bases and J shed 9 bases, with 11 bases lying between them. CDR1 SGHRS and CDR2 YFSETQ come from the germline V gene. CDR3 region: CASSVSTRSPLHF. Here the CDR3 DNA reads TGCGCCAGCAGCGTATCGACCCGTTCACCCCTCCACTTT.

This clonotype occurred a few times. This sequence joins TRBV29-1 and TRBJ2-7, with D possibly called TRBD1 or TRBD2 (5 bases each). The germline V gene has CDR1 SQVTM and CDR2 ANQGSEA. V lost 8 bases, J lost 4 bases, and 15 bases lay in between. There are 12 residues in the CDR3. The CDR3 region is CSYLGDAYEQYF. The CDR3 DNA reads TGCAGCTACCTGGGGGATGCTTACGAGCAGTACTTC.

The V and J genes are TRBV9 and TRBJ2-2, with D perhaps assigned TRBD1 or TRBD2 (6 bases each). Trimming removed 2 bases at V and 4 bases at J, with 15 bases between. The CDR3 has 16 amino acids. CDR1 is SGDLS, CDR2 YYNGEE, per germline. DNA of the CDR3: TGTGCCAGCAGCGTCCCTTCGGGGGCCTTCACCGGGGAGCTGTTTTTT. Translated: CASSVPSGAFTGELFF.

This clonotype appeared a few times. The V and J genes are TRBV7-3 and TRBJ1-2; 7 positions match TRBD1. This CDR3 has 13 residues. J was trimmed by 6 bases and V by 4 bases; bases with no gene match: 5. From germline, CDR1 is SGHTA and CDR2 FQGTGA. The CDR3, as DNA: TGTGCCAGCAGCTCAAATGGACAGGATGGCTACACCTTC. Translating gives CASSSNGQDGYTF. Filled out from reference TRBV7-3 and TRBJ1-2, the complete variable domain reads GAGVSQTPSNKVTEKGKYVELRCDPISGHTALYWYRQSLGQGPEFLIYFQGTGAADDSGLPNDRFFAVRPEGSVSTLKIQRTERGDSAVYLCASSSNGQDGYTFGSGTRLTVV.

The V call is TRBV5-1, the J call TRBJ1-1, with 12 bases matching TRBD1. Per the germline V gene, CDR1 is SGHRS and CDR2 is YFSETQ. The CDR3 runs 15 residues. After removal of 4 bases from V and 4 bases from J, the junction contained 5 bases not matched to a gene. CDR3: CASSAPGQGATEAFF. The CDR3 DNA reads as TGCGCCAGCAGCGCCCCGGGACAGGGGGCCACTGAAGCTTTCTTT.

This clonotype turned up a few times. The chain carries TRBV6-5 and TRBJ1-1; D possibly corresponds to TRBD1 (5 bases). The V end was cut by 5 bases, the J end by 5 bases, with 9 bases between. The CDR3 extends over 12 amino acids. Germline CDR1 MNHEY, CDR2 SVGAGI. The CDR3 loop is CASSAGRTEAFF. The DNA for the CDR3 is TGTGCCAGCAGTGCAGGGCGGACTGAAGCTTTCTTT.

The gene calls are TRBV19 and TRBJ2-1; 9 bases fit TRBD1. The germline CDR1 and CDR2 sequences are LNHDA and SQIVND (reference sequence). The CDR3 spans 16 residues. The ends lost 3 bases at V and 9 bases at J; junction bases unmatched: 12. The CDR3 is CASSMGWGQGFTEQFF. Written as DNA, the CDR3 is TGTGCCAGTAGTATGGGCTGGGGACAGGGTTTCACTGAGCAGTTCTTC.

This clonotype has only a few counts. This chain connects TRBV3-1 to TRBJ1-1; D is uncertain. The CDR3 length is 14 residues. V was trimmed by 0 bases and J by 1 base, leaving 6 bases between them. Germline V lookup: CDR1 LGHDT, CDR2 YNNKEL (reference sequence). DNA of the CDR3: TGTGCCAGCAGCCAAGAACTGTGGAACACTGAAGCTTTCTTT. Protein: CASSQELWNTEAFF.

The chain combines TRBV21-1 with TRBJ1-5; the tabulated D call, TRBD1, remains unverified against the DNA. TRBV21-1 is given as a pseudogene. There are 19 residues in the CDR3. As DNA, the CDR3 is TGTGCCAGCTACGCAGGAGGGTCCCGGACAGCAAATAGCAATCAGCCCCAGCATTTT. Protein: CASYAGGSRTANSNQPQHF.

This clonotype was seen more than once but under ten times. The chain recombines TRBV20-1 with TRBJ2-2; maybe TRBD2 (6 bases). V dropped 1 base and J dropped 1 base, with 10 bases sitting between them. The germline V gene has CDR1 DFQATT and CDR2 SNEGSKA (reference sequence). The CDR3 extends over 15 amino acids. CDR3 region: CSARVGGVNTGELFF. The CDR3 nucleotides read TGCAGTGCTAGAGTCGGCGGGGTGAACACCGGGGAGCTGTTTTTT.

This chain uses TRBV7-2 with TRBJ2-7; the D gene is possibly TRBD2 (6 bases). The V gene lost 5 bases and the J gene lost 3 bases, with 11 bases spanning the gap. In germline, CDR1 is SGHTA, CDR2 FQGNSA. There are 13 residues in the CDR3. Written as DNA, the CDR3 is TGTGCCAGCAGCCTCGGGACTTACTACGAGCAGTACTTC. It codes for CASSLGTYYEQYF.

A few counts support this clonotype. This sequence joins TRBV7-2 and TRBJ2-1; 16 bases line up with TRBD2. V shed 4 bases and J 4 bases; nucleotides not matched to a gene: 10. The length of the CDR3 is 19 residues. CDR1 is SGHTA and CDR2 is FQGNSA in the germline V gene. DNA for the CDR3: TGTGCCAGCAGCTCCGGGACTAGCGGGAGGGCCTCGAGGTACAATGAGCAGTTCTTC. The encoded protein is CASSSGTSGRASRYNEQFF.